Listed below are T cell receptor beta chains from one sample, sequenced in a study of blood T cell repertoires in COVID-19. Produced via immunoSEQ multiplex PCR; TCRdb's table is partial and in-frame only. The data contain about 120,000 clones, 85% of them singletons. The sequenced sample consisted of peripheral blood. Receptors originate from a man older than 75 with acute or convalescent COVID-19. Both conserved end residues are trimmed from each CDR3.

V: TRBV7-2
CDR3: ASSGSITSTDTQY

V: TRBV3-1/TRBV3-2
CDR3: ASSQLGTDGYT

V: TRBV18
CDR3: ASHRDRGLNTEAF

V: TRBV5-1
CDR3: ASSVTGGKNTEAF

V: TRBV29-1
CDR3: SVLPTGVEQF

V: TRBV15
CDR3: ATSPAGKAVNTEAF

V: TRBV30
CDR3: AWRNAGQGGEKLF

V: TRBV6-2/TRBV6-3
CDR3: ASSYSAQNEQF

V: TRBV4-2
CDR3: ASSPHEGGQGAKNIQY

V: TRBV5-4
CDR3: ASSLGLMNTEAF

V: TRBV27
CDR3: ASSFLGLGQPQH